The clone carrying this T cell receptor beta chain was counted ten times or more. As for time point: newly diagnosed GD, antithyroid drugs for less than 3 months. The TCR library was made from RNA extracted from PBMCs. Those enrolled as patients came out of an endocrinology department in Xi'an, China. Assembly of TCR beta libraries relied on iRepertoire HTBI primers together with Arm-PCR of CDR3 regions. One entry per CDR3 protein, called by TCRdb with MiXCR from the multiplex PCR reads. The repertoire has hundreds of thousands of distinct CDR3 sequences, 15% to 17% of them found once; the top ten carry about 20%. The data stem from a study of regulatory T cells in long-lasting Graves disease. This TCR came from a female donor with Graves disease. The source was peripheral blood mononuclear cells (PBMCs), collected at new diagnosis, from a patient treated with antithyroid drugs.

CDR3 protein: CASSLFRGQGVDTQYF. The CDR3 DNA reads TGTGCCAGCAGCTTATTCCGGGGACAGGGCGTGGATACGCAGTATTTT. The J gene is TRBJ2-3, the V gene TRBV7-2; 9 bases are shared with TRBD1. After removal of 2 bases from V and 6 bases from J, the junction contained 9 bases not matched to a gene. The CDR3 contains 16 residues. CDR1 and CDR2 from the germline V gene are SGHTA and FQGNSA. Full variable domain (outside the CDR3, taken from reference TRBV7-2 and TRBJ2-3): GAGVSQSPSNKVTEKGKDVELRCDPISGHTALYWYRQSLGQGLEFLIYFQGNSAPDKSGLPSDRFSAERTGGSVSTLTIQRTQQEDSAVYLCASSLFRGQGVDTQYFGPGTRLTVL.